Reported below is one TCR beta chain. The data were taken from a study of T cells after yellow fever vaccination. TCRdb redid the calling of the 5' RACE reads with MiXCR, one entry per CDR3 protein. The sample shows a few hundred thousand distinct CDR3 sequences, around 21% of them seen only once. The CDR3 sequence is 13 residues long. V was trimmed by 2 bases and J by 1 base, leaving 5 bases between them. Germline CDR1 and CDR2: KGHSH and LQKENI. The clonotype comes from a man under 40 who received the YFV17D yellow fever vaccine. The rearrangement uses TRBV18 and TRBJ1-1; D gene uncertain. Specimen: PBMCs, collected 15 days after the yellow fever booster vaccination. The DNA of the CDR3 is TGTGCCAGCTCACCATCCGGGAACACTGAAGCTTTCTTT. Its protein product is CASSPSGNTEAFF.